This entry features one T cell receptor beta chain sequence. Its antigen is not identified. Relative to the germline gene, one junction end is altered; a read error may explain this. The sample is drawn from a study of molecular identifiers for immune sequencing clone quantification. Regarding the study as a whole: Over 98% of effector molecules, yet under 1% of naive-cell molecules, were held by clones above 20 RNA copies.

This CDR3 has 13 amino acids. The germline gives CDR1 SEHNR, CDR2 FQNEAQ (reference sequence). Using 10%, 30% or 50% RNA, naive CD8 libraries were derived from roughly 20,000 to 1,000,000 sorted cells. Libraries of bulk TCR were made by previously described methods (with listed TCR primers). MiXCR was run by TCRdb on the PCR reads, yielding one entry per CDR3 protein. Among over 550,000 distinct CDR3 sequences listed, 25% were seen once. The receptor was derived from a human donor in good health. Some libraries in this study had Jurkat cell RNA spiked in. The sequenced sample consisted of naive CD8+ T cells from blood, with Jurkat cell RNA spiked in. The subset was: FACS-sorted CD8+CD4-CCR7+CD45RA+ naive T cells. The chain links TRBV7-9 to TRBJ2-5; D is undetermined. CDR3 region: CASSLNSPEPQYF. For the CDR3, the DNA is TGTGCCAGCAGCTTAAACAGCCCAGAGCCCCAGTACTTC.